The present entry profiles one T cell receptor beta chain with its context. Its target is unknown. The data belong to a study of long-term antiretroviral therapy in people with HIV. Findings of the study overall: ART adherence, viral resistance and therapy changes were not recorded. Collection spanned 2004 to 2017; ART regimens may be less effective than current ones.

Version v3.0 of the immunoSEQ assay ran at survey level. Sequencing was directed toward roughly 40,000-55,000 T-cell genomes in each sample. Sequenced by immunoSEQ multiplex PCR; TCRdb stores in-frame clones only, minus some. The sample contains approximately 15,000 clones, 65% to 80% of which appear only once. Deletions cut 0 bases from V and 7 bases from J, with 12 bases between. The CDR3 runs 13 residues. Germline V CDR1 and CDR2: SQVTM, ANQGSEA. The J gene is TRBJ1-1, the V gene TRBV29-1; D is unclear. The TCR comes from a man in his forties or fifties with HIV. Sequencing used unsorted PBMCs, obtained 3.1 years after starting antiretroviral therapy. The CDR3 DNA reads TGCAGCGTTGAAGATCCTCCCGGGAGTGAAGCTTTCTTT. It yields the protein CSVEDPPGSEAFF.